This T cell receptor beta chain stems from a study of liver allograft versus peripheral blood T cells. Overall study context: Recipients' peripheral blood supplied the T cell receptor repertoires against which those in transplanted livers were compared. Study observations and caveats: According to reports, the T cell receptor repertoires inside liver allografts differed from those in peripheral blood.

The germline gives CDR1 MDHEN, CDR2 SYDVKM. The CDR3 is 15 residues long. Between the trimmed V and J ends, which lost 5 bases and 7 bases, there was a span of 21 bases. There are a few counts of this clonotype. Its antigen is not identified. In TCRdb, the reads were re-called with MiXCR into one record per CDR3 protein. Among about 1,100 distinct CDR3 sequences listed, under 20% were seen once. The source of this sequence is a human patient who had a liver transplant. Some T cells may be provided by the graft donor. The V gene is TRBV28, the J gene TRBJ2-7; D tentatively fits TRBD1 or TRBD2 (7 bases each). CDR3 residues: CASSPRGGGLPEQYF. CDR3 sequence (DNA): TGTGCCAGCAGTCCCCGGGGAGGGGGCCTGCCAGAGCAGTACTTC.